These T cell receptor beta chains were read from a single sample in a study of blood T cell repertoires in COVID-19. Clones were read by immunoSEQ multiplex PCR, and TCRdb kept only the in-frame ones, dropping some. This sample yields 200,000 or so clones, of which roughly 79% are seen a single time; 6.5% to 7% belongs to the top ten. Sequences were obtained from peripheral blood. Every receptor here comes from a human donor with acute or convalescent COVID-19. The donor label of this sample is uncertain. CDR3s include the opening cysteine and the closing phenylalanine or tryptophan. A D gene is named only where the DNA matches it firmly. Clone size is given for some rows only: seen once, a few or many times, or a class if the clone is expanded.

J gene: TRBJ1-3; D gene: -; clone size: -; V gene: TRBV6-5; CDR3 protein: CASSYGSAGNTIYF; CDR3 DNA: TGTGCCAGCAGTTACGGGAGCGCTGGAAACACCATATATTTT
J gene: TRBJ2-7; D gene: -; clone size: -; V gene: TRBV19; CDR3 protein: CASSATPGVGEQYF; CDR3 DNA: TGTGCCAGTAGTGCCACCCCAGGGGTAGGCGAGCAGTACTTC
J gene: TRBJ2-3; D gene: -; clone size: -; V gene: TRBV4-1; CDR3 protein: CASSLLRGVSTDTQYF; CDR3 DNA: TGCGCCAGCAGCCTCCTCAGGGGGGTCAGCACAGATACGCAGTATTTT
J gene: TRBJ2-5; D gene: TRBD2; clone size: -; V gene: TRBV5-5; CDR3 protein: CASSPRGGLGEETQYF; CDR3 DNA: TGTGCCAGCAGCCCTAGGGGGGGACTAGGGGAAGAGACCCAGTACTTC
J gene: TRBJ1-1; D gene: TRBD1; clone size: -; V gene: TRBV19; CDR3 protein: CASSFSGTGFLNTEAFF; CDR3 DNA: TGTGCCAGTAGTTTCTCCGGGACAGGGTTTCTGAACACTGAAGCTTTCTTT
J gene: TRBJ2-3; D gene: TRBD2; clone size: -; V gene: TRBV27; CDR3 protein: CASSSLTRTSGTDTQYF; CDR3 DNA: TGTGCCAGCAGTTCACTTACCCGGACTAGCGGCACGGATACGCAGTATTTT
J gene: TRBJ1-2; D gene: -; clone size: -; V gene: TRBV5-5; CDR3 protein: CASSLWGDLGYTF; CDR3 DNA: TGTGCCAGCAGCTTGTGGGGGGATCTTGGCTACACCTTC
J gene: TRBJ2-7; D gene: TRBD1; clone size: -; V gene: TRBV7-9; CDR3 protein: CASSPAGGYEQYF; CDR3 DNA: TGTGCCAGCAGCCCGGCAGGGGGCTACGAGCAGTACTTC
J gene: TRBJ1-2; D gene: -; clone size: few; V gene: TRBV1; CDR3 protein: CTSSLLGEQILRSNYGYTF; CDR3 DNA: TGCACCAGCAGCCTATTGGGAGAGCAAATACTACGGTCTAACTATGGCTACACCTTC
J gene: TRBJ2-2; D gene: -; clone size: -; V gene: TRBV19; CDR3 protein: CASTLGAGELFF; CDR3 DNA: TGTGCCAGTACCCTCGGGGCCGGGGAGCTGTTTTTT
J gene: TRBJ2-5; D gene: TRBD1; clone size: -; V gene: TRBV3-1/TRBV3-2; CDR3 protein: CASEKVGRGQETQYF; CDR3 DNA: TGTGCCAGCGAGAAGGTCGGCAGGGGGCAAGAGACCCAGTACTTC
J gene: TRBJ1-5; D gene: -; clone size: -; V gene: TRBV28; CDR3 protein: CASSLGLAGFRNQPQHF; CDR3 DNA: TGTGCCAGCAGTTTAGGTTTAGCGGGATTTCGCAATCAGCCCCAGCATTTT
J gene: TRBJ2-2; D gene: -; clone size: once; V gene: TRBV7-3; CDR3 protein: CASSLQGGRTGELFF; CDR3 DNA: TGTGCCAGCAGCCTACAGGGTGGTCGGACCGGGGAGCTGTTTTTT
J gene: TRBJ1-2; D gene: -; clone size: -; V gene: TRBV7-8; CDR3 protein: CASSPEGGYGYTF; CDR3 DNA: TGTGCCAGCAGCCCCGAGGGCGGCTATGGCTACACCTTC
J gene: TRBJ1-5; D gene: TRBD1; clone size: -; V gene: TRBV19; CDR3 protein: CASSQTRDRLNQPQHF; CDR3 DNA: TGTGCCAGTAGCCAAACCAGGGACAGACTCAATCAGCCCCAGCATTTT
J gene: TRBJ2-7; D gene: -; clone size: -; V gene: TRBV18; CDR3 protein: CASDRGGHEQYF; CDR3 DNA: TGTGCCAGCGACAGGGGAGGGCACGAGCAGTACTTC
J gene: TRBJ2-3; D gene: -; clone size: -; V gene: TRBV7-3; CDR3 protein: CASSPSSTDTQYF; CDR3 DNA: TGTGCCAGCAGCCCCTCTAGCACAGATACGCAGTATTTT
J gene: TRBJ1-1; D gene: TRBD1; clone size: -; V gene: TRBV5-1; CDR3 protein: CASSLAGQANTEAFF; CDR3 DNA: TGCGCCAGCAGCTTGGCGGGACAGGCGAACACTGAAGCTTTCTTT
J gene: TRBJ1-5; D gene: -; clone size: -; V gene: TRBV7-9; CDR3 protein: CASSYTESNQPQHF; CDR3 DNA: TGTGCCAGCAGCTATACAGAGAGCAATCAGCCCCAGCATTTT
J gene: TRBJ1-5; D gene: TRBD1; clone size: -; V gene: TRBV10-3; CDR3 protein: CASSSGTGDNQPQHF; CDR3 DNA: TGTGCCTCCAGCTCCGGGACAGGAGACAATCAGCCCCAGCATTTT
J gene: TRBJ1-1; D gene: -; clone size: few; V gene: TRBV5-1; CDR3 protein: CASSLGQPNTEAFF; CDR3 DNA: TGCGCCAGCAGCTTAGGACAGCCGAACACTGAAGCTTTCTTT
J gene: TRBJ2-3; D gene: -; clone size: -; V gene: TRBV5-1; CDR3 protein: CASSSAPRGGTDTQYF; CDR3 DNA: TGCGCCAGCAGCTCGGCCCCGCGGGGAGGCACAGATACGCAGTATTTT
J gene: TRBJ2-2; D gene: -; clone size: -; V gene: TRBV7-9; CDR3 protein: CASSSGLANTGELFF; CDR3 DNA: TGTGCCAGCAGCTCGGGACTGGCGAACACCGGGGAGCTGTTTTTT
J gene: TRBJ2-5; D gene: -; clone size: -; V gene: TRBV15; CDR3 protein: CATSRDTGYQETQYF; CDR3 DNA: TGTGCCACCAGCAGAGATACAGGGTACCAAGAGACCCAGTACTTC
J gene: TRBJ2-5; D gene: TRBD2; clone size: once; V gene: TRBV7-2; CDR3 protein: CASSFGLAGEAQYF; CDR3 DNA: TGTGCCAGCAGCTTTGGACTAGCGGGAGAGGCCCAGTACTTC
J gene: TRBJ2-7; D gene: -; clone size: -; V gene: TRBV2; CDR3 protein: CASNFAYEQYF; CDR3 DNA: TGTGCCAGCAATTTCGCCTACGAGCAGTACTTC
J gene: TRBJ2-7; D gene: -; clone size: -; V gene: TRBV30; CDR3 protein: CAWSVNRFYEQYF; CDR3 DNA: TGTGCCTGGAGTGTAAACAGGTTCTACGAGCAGTACTTC
J gene: TRBJ1-2; D gene: -; clone size: -; V gene: TRBV21-1; CDR3 protein: CASLKIGGLYGYTF; CDR3 DNA: TGTGCCAGCCTTAAAATAGGGGGCCTCTATGGCTACACCTTC
J gene: TRBJ2-1; D gene: TRBD2; clone size: -; V gene: TRBV19; CDR3 protein: CASSIGGTSGKVGSYNEQFF; CDR3 DNA: TGTGCCAGTAGTATAGGGGGGACTAGCGGGAAAGTTGGCTCCTACAATGAGCAGTTCTTC
J gene: TRBJ1-2; D gene: TRBD1; clone size: -; V gene: TRBV5-1; CDR3 protein: CASSSGQVYGYTF; CDR3 DNA: TGCGCCAGCAGCTCGGGACAGGTTTATGGCTACACCTTC
J gene: TRBJ1-2; D gene: -; clone size: -; V gene: TRBV5-1; CDR3 protein: CASSFNRDTGMRGYTF; CDR3 DNA: TGCGCCAGCAGCTTTAATAGGGATACAGGGATGCGTGGCTACACCTTC
J gene: TRBJ2-3; D gene: TRBD2; clone size: once; V gene: TRBV9; CDR3 protein: CASSVSLAGGTDTQYF; CDR3 DNA: TGTGCCAGCAGCGTCAGCTTAGCGGGCGGGACAGATACGCAGTATTTT
J gene: TRBJ1-2; D gene: TRBD1; clone size: -; V gene: TRBV29-1; CDR3 protein: CSVGRTGSVYGYTF; CDR3 DNA: TGCAGCGTTGGCAGGACAGGGAGCGTCTATGGCTACACCTTC
J gene: TRBJ2-1; D gene: TRBD2; clone size: -; V gene: TRBV24-1; CDR3 protein: CATSDPGTSGPRSSYNEQFF; CDR3 DNA: TGTGCCACCAGTGACCCCGGGACTAGCGGGCCAAGGAGCTCCTACAATGAGCAGTTCTTC
J gene: TRBJ2-1; D gene: TRBD2; clone size: few; V gene: TRBV5-4; CDR3 protein: CASSLAGLAGLYNEQFF; CDR3 DNA: TGTGCCAGCAGCTTGGCGGGACTAGCGGGGCTTTACAATGAGCAGTTCTTC
J gene: TRBJ2-3; D gene: TRBD2; clone size: -; V gene: TRBV3-1/TRBV3-2; CDR3 protein: CASSQDASGRAPVSTDTQYF; CDR3 DNA: TGTGCCAGCAGCCAAGATGCGAGCGGGAGGGCCCCGGTAAGCACAGATACGCAGTATTTT
J gene: TRBJ1-2; D gene: TRBD1; clone size: -; V gene: TRBV2; CDR3 protein: CASSRTTGNYGYTF; CDR3 DNA: TGTGCCAGCAGTCGTACGACAGGGAACTATGGCTACACCTTC
J gene: TRBJ2-1; D gene: TRBD1; clone size: -; V gene: TRBV18; CDR3 protein: CASSPLTGFNEQFF; CDR3 DNA: TGTGCCAGCTCACCTTTGACAGGGTTCAATGAGCAGTTCTTC
J gene: TRBJ1-1; D gene: TRBD1; clone size: -; V gene: TRBV9; CDR3 protein: CASGQGRGVAFF; CDR3 DNA: TGTGCATCGGGACAGGGTAGGGGTGTAGCTTTCTTT
J gene: TRBJ2-5; D gene: -; clone size: -; V gene: TRBV7-2; CDR3 protein: CASTLGGGGARETQYF; CDR3 DNA: TGTGCCAGCACCCTAGGGGGGGGCGGGGCAAGAGAGACCCAGTACTTC
J gene: TRBJ2-2; D gene: TRBD1; clone size: -; V gene: TRBV19; CDR3 protein: CASTPGQGNRGTGELFF; CDR3 DNA: TGTGCCAGTACCCCGGGACAGGGGAATAGGGGCACCGGGGAGCTGTTTTTT
J gene: TRBJ1-2; D gene: TRBD1; clone size: -; V gene: TRBV28; CDR3 protein: CASSRGRNGNYGYTF; CDR3 DNA: TGTGCCAGCAGCAGGGGGCGCAATGGCAACTATGGCTACACCTTC